Presented here are 18 T cell receptor beta chains from one specimen sequenced in a study of cytomegalovirus exposure and HLA in healthy donors. The PCR contained 60 Vbeta and 13 Jbeta primers. Data came from immunoSEQ multiplex PCR; TCRdb stores just in-frame clones and leaves some out. There are 95,000 to 150,000 clones in the sample; roughly 74% occur only once, and around 4% lies in the top ten. Sample: PBMCs. These TCRs come from a woman aged 45 to 65 in good health and CMV-seropositive.

The sample holds a few counts of this clone. The CDR3 is CASSSYYGNTIYF. CDR3 in DNA: TGTGCCAGCAGCTCCTACTATGGAAACACCATATATTTT. The chain employs TRBV7-2 and TRBJ1-3; D is undetermined. The length of the CDR3 is 13 residues. Between the trimmed V and J ends, which lost 4 bases and 3 bases, there was a span of 7 bases. CDR1 is SGHTA and CDR2 is FQGNSA in the germline V gene. Variable domain in full (rest from reference TRBV7-2 and TRBJ1-3): GAGVSQSPSNKVTEKGKDVELRCDPISGHTALYWYRQSLGQGLEFLIYFQGNSAPDKSGLPSDRFSAERTGGSVSTLTIQRTQQEDSAVYLCASSSYYGNTIYFGEGSWLTVV.

Here the CDR3 DNA reads TGTGCCAGCAGTGGGACAGGGAATAATTCACCCCTCCACTTT. As protein: CASSGTGNNSPLHF. This sequence joins TRBV9 and TRBJ1-6, with TRBD1 identical over 9 bases. Per the germline V gene, CDR1 is SGDLS and CDR2 is YYNGEE. J lost 5 bases, V lost 5 bases, and 2 bases had no gene match. The CDR3 spans 14 residues.

This chain uses TRBV6-1 with TRBJ1-3; 8 bases are shared with TRBD1. Germline V lookup: CDR1 MNHNS, CDR2 SASEGT. This CDR3 region has 16 residues. Unmatched junction bases numbered 9, after V lost 4 bases and J lost 4 bases. The CDR3 sequence: CASSALNRGFGNTIYF. The CDR3 DNA sequence: TGTGCCAGCAGTGCCTTAAACAGGGGGTTCGGAAACACCATATATTTT.

This chain uses TRBV25-1 with TRBJ1-1; D remains unclear. The V gene lost 3 bases and the J gene lost 1 base, with 9 bases spanning the gap. The germline CDR1 and CDR2 sequences are MGHDK and SYGVNS. CDR3 length: 14 amino acids. DNA for the CDR3: TGTGCCAGCAGTGATATGGGCGAGAACACTGAAGCTTTCTTT. Encoded protein: CASSDMGENTEAFF.

As for this clone: This same CDR3 is encoded by further DNA sequences in the sample. V usage is TRBV27 and J usage is TRBJ2-1, with 10 bases matching TRBD1. CDR3 length: 15 amino acids. V lost 5 bases, J lost 7 bases, and 8 bases stayed unmatched. The germline V gene has CDR1 MNHEY and CDR2 SMNVEV (reference sequence). The CDR3 loop is CASSTIDRGRNEQFF. The CDR3 coding sequence is TGTGCCAGCAGTACAATCGACAGGGGGCGGAATGAGCAGTTCTTC.

J is TRBJ1-5 and V is TRBV19; D remains unclear. CDR1 is LNHDA and CDR2 is SQIVND in the germline V gene (reference sequence). The V gene lost 3 bases and the J gene lost 7 bases, with 19 bases spanning the gap. The CDR3 is 16 amino acids. CDR3 loop: CASSMGGIQFGQPQHF. Written as DNA, the CDR3 is TGTGCCAGTAGTATGGGAGGGATCCAGTTCGGCCAGCCCCAGCATTTT.

The chain employs TRBV7-2 and TRBJ2-5; TRBD1 is a possible D gene (6 bases). CDR1 and CDR2 (germline): SGHTA, FQGNSA. The CDR3 consists of 15 residues. With 4 bases removed from V and 2 bases from J, the gap between germline ends came to 14 bases. This chain's CDR3 is CASSSAGVGQETQYF. The CDR3 bases are TGTGCCAGCAGCTCCGCAGGGGTTGGTCAAGAGACCCAGTACTTC.

The rearrangement joins TRBV18 to TRBJ2-7; TRBD1 matches 7 bases. Trimming at V came to 2 bases and at J to 6 bases, leaving 13 bases not matched to a gene. The CDR3 length is 16 residues. The germline V gene has CDR1 KGHSH and CDR2 LQKENI. The CDR3 spells CASSPARQGASREQYF. DNA of the CDR3: TGTGCCAGCTCACCAGCGAGACAGGGAGCCTCCCGCGAGCAGTACTTC.

The gene calls are TRBV6-1 and TRBJ2-7; 8 nucleotides align to TRBD1. Per the germline V gene, CDR1 is MNHNS and CDR2 is SASEGT. The CDR3 loop spans 15 amino acids. Trimming removed 7 bases from V and 2 bases from J; junction bases left unmatched: 10. CDR3 sequence: CASISSGTGPYEQYF. The DNA for the CDR3 is TGTGCCAGCATTTCGTCCGGGACAGGACCCTACGAGCAGTACTTC.

The J gene is TRBJ2-1, the V gene TRBV29-1; D gene ambiguous. Trimming cost V 4 bases and J 5 bases, with 9 bases left between them. Germline CDR1 and CDR2: SQVTM and ANQGSEA. The CDR3 extends over 12 amino acids. CDR3 nucleotide sequence: TGCAGCGTTGCCATCACAGACAATGAGCAGTTCTTC. As protein: CSVAITDNEQFF.

This clone was counted between two and nine times. This chain joins TRBV6-5 and TRBJ1-5, with a possible D match to TRBD1 (5 bases). Germline V gives CDR1 MNHEY, CDR2 SVGAGI. The V gene lost 2 bases and the J gene lost 7 bases, with 12 bases spanning the gap. The CDR3 consists of 14 residues. In DNA, the CDR3 is TGTGCCAGCAGTTACGGGGGGGTAGGGCAGCCCCAGCATTTT. This sequence encodes CASSYGGVGQPQHF.

The chain uses TRBV6-1 and TRBJ2-7; no firm D call. V gave up 3 bases and J gave up 4 bases, with 25 bases separating them. The CDR3 length is 18 residues. Germline lookup yields CDR1 MNHNS and CDR2 SASEGT. CDR3 sequence (DNA): TGTGCCAGCAGTGAGTTTCCCTTGGGCACATCCCTGCGATACGAGCAGTACTTC. It translates to CASSEFPLGTSLRYEQYF.

The chain couples TRBV7-2 to TRBJ1-5; D remains ambiguous. Germline lookup yields CDR1 SGHTA and CDR2 FQGNSA. The CDR3 loop spans 14 amino acids. V dropped 1 base and J dropped 1 base, with 5 bases sitting between them. CDR3 in amino acids: CASSLDKSNQPQHF. CDR3 in DNA: TGTGCCAGCAGCTTAGACAAAAGCAATCAGCCCCAGCATTTT.

The chain has TRBV7-6 and TRBJ1-1; D remains unclear. V was clipped by 1 base and J by 0 bases, with 12 bases between them. The CDR3 totals 16 residues. Looked up from germline, CDR1 is SGHVS and CDR2 is FNYEAQ. CDR3 sequence (DNA): TGTGCCAGCAGCTTAGAGGGTACGGGAATGAACACTGAAGCTTTCTTT. Its protein is CASSLEGTGMNTEAFF.

The V gene is TRBV30, the J gene TRBJ2-5; D might be TRBD1 (6 bases). Trimming removed 5 bases at V and 4 bases at J, with 14 bases between. The CDR3 consists of 13 residues. Germline CDR1 is GTSNPN and CDR2 is SVGIG (reference sequence). CDR3 residues: CAWGPQGSETQYF. The CDR3 DNA reads as TGTGCCTGGGGACCCCAGGGGTCAGAGACCCAGTACTTC.

In DNA, the CDR3 is TGTGCCAGCACCCTGACCTGGCAGGGGGATTCACCCCTCCACTTT. Protein product: CASTLTWQGDSPLHF. The V gene is TRBV6-1, the J gene TRBJ1-6; TRBD1 agrees at 7 bases. Germline V gives CDR1 MNHNS, CDR2 SASEGT. The V and J ends lost 7 bases and 8 bases, in that order; junction bases with no gene match: 11. There are 15 residues in the CDR3.

The genes are TRBV11-2 and TRBJ1-2, with D perhaps TRBD1 (5 bases). The CDR3 totals 15 residues. Germline V gene data show CDR1 as SGHAT and CDR2 as FQNNGV. Trimming pared 3 bases from V and 2 bases from J, leaving 13 bases between. CDR3 residues: CASSFLLGGNYGYTF. The DNA of the CDR3 is TGTGCCAGCAGCTTTCTTCTGGGGGGAAACTATGGCTACACCTTC.

V usage is TRBV10-3 and J usage is TRBJ2-7; TRBD2 matches 10 bases. The CDR3 spans 16 residues. In germline, CDR1 is ENHRY, CDR2 SYGVKD. J was trimmed by 2 bases and V by 1 base; bases with no gene match: 5. The CDR3 loop reads CAISEYSGGSTYEQYF. Written as DNA, the CDR3 is TGTGCCATCAGTGAGTATAGCGGGGGGTCAACCTACGAGCAGTACTTC.